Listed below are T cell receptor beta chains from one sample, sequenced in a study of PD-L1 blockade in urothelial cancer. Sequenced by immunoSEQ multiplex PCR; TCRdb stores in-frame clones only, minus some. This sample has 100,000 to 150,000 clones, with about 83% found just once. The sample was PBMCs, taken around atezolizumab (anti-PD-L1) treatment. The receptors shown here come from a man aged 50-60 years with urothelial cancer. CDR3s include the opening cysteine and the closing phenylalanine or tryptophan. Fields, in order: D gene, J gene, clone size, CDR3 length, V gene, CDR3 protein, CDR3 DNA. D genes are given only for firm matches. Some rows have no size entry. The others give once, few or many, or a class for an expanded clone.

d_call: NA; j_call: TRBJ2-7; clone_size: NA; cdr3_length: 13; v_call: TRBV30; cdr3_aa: CAWRQANSYEQYF; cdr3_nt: TGTGCCTGGAGACAGGCGAACTCCTACGAGCAGTACTTC
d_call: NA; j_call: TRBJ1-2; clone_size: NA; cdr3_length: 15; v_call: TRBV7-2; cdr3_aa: CASSQSGKAHYGYTF; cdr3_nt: TGTGCCAGCAGCCAATCCGGGAAGGCCCACTATGGCTACACCTTC
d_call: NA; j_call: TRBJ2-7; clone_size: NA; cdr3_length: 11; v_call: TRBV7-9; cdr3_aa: CASSSDLVQYF; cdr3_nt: TGTGCCAGCAGCTCGGACTTGGTGCAGTACTTC
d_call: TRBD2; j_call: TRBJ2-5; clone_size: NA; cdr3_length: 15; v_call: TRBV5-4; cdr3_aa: CASSQTSGSGKTQYF; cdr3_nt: TGTGCCAGCAGCCAGACTAGCGGGAGCGGGAAGACCCAGTACTTC
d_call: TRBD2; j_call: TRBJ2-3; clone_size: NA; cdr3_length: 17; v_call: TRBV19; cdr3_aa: CASSASGTLYLTDTQYF; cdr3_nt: TGTGCCAGTAGTGCTAGCGGGACGCTCTACCTCACAGATACGCAGTATTTT
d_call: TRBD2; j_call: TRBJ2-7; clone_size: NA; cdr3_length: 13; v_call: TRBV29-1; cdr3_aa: CATRAGATYEQYF; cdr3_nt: TGCGCGACACGTGCGGGAGCGACCTACGAGCAGTACTTC
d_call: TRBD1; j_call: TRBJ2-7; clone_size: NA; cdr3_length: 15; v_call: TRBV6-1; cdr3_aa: CASSERQGQPYEQYF; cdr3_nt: TGTGCCAGCAGTGAACGACAGGGACAACCCTACGAGCAGTACTTC
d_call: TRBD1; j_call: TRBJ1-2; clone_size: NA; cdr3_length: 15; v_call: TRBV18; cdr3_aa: CASSLSPTGGNGYTF; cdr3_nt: TGTGCCAGCTCACTCTCTCCGACAGGGGGGAATGGCTACACCTTC
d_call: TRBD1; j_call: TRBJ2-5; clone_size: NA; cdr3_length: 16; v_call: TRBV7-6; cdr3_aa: CASSPKTGAYQETQYF; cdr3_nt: TGTGCCAGCAGCCCAAAGACAGGGGCCTATCAAGAGACCCAGTACTTC
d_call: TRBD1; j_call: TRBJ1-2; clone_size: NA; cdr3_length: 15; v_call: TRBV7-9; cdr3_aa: CASSPPAGQMYGYTF; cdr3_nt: TGTGCCAGCAGCCCGCCCGCGGGACAGATGTATGGCTACACCTTC
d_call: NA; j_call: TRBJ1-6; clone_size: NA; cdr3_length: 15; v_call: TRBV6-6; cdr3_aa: CASSWLSSYNSPLHF; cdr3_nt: TGTGCCAGCAGTTGGTTGAGCTCCTATAATTCACCCCTCCACTTT
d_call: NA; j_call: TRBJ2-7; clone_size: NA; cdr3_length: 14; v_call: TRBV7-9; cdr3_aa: CASSPQGQSYEQYF; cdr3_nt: TGTGCCAGCAGCCCCCAGGGACAATCCTACGAGCAGTACTTC
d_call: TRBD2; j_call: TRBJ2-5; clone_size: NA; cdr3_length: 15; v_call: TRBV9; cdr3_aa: CASSVLAGVQETQYF; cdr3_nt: TGTGCCAGCAGCGTACTAGCGGGGGTCCAAGAGACCCAGTACTTC
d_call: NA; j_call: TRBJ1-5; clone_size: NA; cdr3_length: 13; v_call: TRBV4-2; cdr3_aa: CASSQGGDGPQHF; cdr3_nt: TGTGCCAGCAGCCAAGGTGGAGACGGGCCCCAGCATTTT
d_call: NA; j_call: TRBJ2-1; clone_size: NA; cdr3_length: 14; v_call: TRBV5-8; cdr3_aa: CASSLGEVYNEQFF; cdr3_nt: TGTGCCAGCAGCTTGGGGGAGGTCTACAATGAGCAGTTCTTC
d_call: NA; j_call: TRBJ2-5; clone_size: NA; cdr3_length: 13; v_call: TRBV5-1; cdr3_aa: CASSLEQIKTQYF; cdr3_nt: TGCGCCAGCAGCTTGGAACAGATTAAGACCCAGTACTTC
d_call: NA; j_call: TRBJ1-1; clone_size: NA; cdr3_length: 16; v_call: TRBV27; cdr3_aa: CASSLSWRAMNTEAFF; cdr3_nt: TGTGCCAGCAGTCTCTCCTGGCGGGCCATGAACACTGAAGCTTTCTTT
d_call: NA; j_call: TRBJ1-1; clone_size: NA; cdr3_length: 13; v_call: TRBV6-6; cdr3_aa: CASQDGQNTEAFF; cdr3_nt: TGTGCTTCTCAGGACGGACAGAACACTGAAGCTTTCTTT
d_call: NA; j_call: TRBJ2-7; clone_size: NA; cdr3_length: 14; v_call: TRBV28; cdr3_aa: CASRLDRQNYEQYF; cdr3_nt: TGTGCCAGCAGACTGGACAGACAAAACTACGAGCAGTACTTC
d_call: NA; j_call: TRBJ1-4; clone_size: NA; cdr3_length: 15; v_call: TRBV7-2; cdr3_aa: CASSLRSSTNEKLFF; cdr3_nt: TGTGCCAGCAGCTTACGTAGCTCAACTAATGAAAAACTGTTTTTT
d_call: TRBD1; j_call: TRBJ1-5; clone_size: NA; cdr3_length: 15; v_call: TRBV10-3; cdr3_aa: CAISQTGGTNQPQHF; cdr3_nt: TGTGCCATCAGTCAGACAGGGGGGACAAATCAGCCCCAGCATTTT
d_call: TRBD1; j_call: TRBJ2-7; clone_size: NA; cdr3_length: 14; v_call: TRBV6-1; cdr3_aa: CASRAGQGTYEQYF; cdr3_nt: TGTGCCAGCAGAGCGGGACAGGGGACCTACGAGCAGTACTTC
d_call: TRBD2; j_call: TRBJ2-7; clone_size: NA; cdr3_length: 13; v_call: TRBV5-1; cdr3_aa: CASSSGTLVEQYF; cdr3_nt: TGCGCCAGCAGCAGCGGGACCCTTGTTGAGCAGTACTTC
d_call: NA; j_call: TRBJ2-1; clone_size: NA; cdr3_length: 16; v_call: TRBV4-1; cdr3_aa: CASSQDPRLNYNEQFF; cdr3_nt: TGCGCCAGCAGCCAAGATCCGAGACTTAACTACAATGAGCAGTTCTTC
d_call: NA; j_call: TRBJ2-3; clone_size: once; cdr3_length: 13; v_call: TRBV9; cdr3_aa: CASSSGSADTQYF; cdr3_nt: TGTGCCAGCAGCTCCGGGTCGGCAGATACGCAGTATTTT
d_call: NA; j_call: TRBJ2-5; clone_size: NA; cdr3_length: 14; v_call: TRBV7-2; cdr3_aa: CASSLVTGQETQYF; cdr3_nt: TGTGCCAGCAGCTTAGTTACGGGGCAAGAGACCCAGTACTTC
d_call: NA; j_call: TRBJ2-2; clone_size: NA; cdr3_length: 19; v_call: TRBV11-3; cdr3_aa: CASSVATSGRLGAPGSCFF; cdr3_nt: NA
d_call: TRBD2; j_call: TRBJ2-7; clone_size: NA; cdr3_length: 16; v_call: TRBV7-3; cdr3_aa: CASSFSGTSGNYEQYF; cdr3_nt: TGTGCCAGCAGCTTCTCCGGGACTAGCGGTAACTACGAGCAGTACTTC
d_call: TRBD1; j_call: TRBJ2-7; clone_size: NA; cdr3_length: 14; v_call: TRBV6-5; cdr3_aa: CASRGGTGGYEQYF; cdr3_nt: TGTGCCAGCCGCGGGGGGACAGGGGGTTACGAGCAGTACTTC
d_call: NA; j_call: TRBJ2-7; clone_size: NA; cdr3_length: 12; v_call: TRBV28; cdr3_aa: CATGSGLYEQYF; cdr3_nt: TGTGCCACCGGTAGCGGACTCTACGAGCAGTACTTC
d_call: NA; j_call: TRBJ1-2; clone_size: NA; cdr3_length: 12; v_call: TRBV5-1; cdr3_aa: CASSLLSDGYTF; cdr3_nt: TGCGCCAGCAGCTTGTTATCCGATGGCTACACCTTC
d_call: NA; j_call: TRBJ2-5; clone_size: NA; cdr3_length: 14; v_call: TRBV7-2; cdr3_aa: CASGPWGRQETQYF; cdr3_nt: TGTGCCAGCGGACCTTGGGGCCGACAAGAGACCCAGTACTTC
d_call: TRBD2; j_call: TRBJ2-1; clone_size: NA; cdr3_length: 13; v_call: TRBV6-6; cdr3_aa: CASSRAGGTEQFF; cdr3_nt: TGTGCCAGTTCAAGGGCGGGGGGTACCGAGCAGTTCTTC
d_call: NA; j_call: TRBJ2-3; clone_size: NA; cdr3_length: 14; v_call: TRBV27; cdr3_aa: CASSLMRSADTQYF; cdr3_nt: TGTGCCAGCAGTTTAATGCGCAGCGCAGATACGCAGTATTTT
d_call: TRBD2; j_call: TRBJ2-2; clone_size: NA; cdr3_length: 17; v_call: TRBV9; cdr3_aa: CASSVARGRANTGELFF; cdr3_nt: TGTGCCAGCAGCGTAGCTCGGGGGAGGGCGAACACCGGGGAGCTGTTTTTT
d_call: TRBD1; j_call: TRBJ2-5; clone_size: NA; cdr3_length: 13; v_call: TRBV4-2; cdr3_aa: CASSQDPTGAQYF; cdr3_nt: TGTGCCAGCAGCCAAGATCCCACAGGGGCCCAGTACTTC
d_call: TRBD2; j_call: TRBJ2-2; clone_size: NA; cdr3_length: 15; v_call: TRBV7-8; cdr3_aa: CASSLAGGITGELFF; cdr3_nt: TGTGCCAGCAGCTTAGCGGGAGGGATCACCGGGGAGCTGTTTTTT
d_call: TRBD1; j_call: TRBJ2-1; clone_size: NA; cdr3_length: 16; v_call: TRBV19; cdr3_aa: CASSHRDRGRNHEQFF; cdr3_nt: TGTGCCAGTAGTCACCGGGACAGGGGAAGGAACCATGAGCAGTTCTTC
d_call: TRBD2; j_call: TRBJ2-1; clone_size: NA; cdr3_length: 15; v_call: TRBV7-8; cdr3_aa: CASSLRAGGGYEQFF; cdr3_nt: TGTGCCAGCAGCTTAAGGGCGGGAGGGGGTTATGAGCAGTTCTTC
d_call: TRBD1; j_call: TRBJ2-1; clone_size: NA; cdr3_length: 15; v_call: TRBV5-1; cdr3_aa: CASSLPGTGHNEQFF; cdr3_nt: TGCGCCAGCAGCCTCCCCGGGACAGGGCACAATGAGCAGTTCTTC